The 20 T cell receptor beta chains reported below all come from one sample, sequenced in a study of T cell responses to AZD1222 COVID-19 vaccine. Sequencing used immunoSEQ multiplex PCR; TCRdb keeps in-frame clones, though not all of them. The sample has over 150,000 clones, just over 90% seen once. The specimen comprised peripheral blood, sampled on day 0 of AZD1222 vaccination. The source of these receptors is an adult in good health.

This rearrangement joins TRBV28 to TRBJ1-4; 9 bases align to TRBD1. CDR1 and CDR2 from the germline V gene are MDHEN and SYDVKM. V shed 6 bases, J shed 8 bases, and the junction held 7 bases outside the gene matches. This CDR3 has 14 amino acids. For the CDR3, the DNA is TGTGCCAGCAGCACACAGGGGGCGAGGGAAAAACTGTTTTTT. It codes for CASSTQGAREKLFF.

The chain joins TRBV24-1 to TRBJ2-1; D is unclear. CDR1 KGHDR and CDR2 SFDVKD come from the germline V gene. CDR3 length: 13 residues. Trimming cost V 8 bases and J 5 bases, with 12 bases left between them. The CDR3 reads CATTFGSHNEQFF. The CDR3 bases are TGTGCCACCACCTTTGGCAGCCACAATGAGCAGTTCTTC.

This rearrangement joins TRBV29-1 to TRBJ1-3; D call uncertain. CDR3 length: 11 residues. Germline CDR1 is SQVTM and CDR2 is ANQGSEA. Trimming took off 4 bases at V and 4 bases at J, with 5 bases between the two ends. The CDR3 DNA is TGCAGCGTTGTTTCGGGAAACACCATATATTTT. Residues: CSVVSGNTIYF.

The chain couples TRBV18 to TRBJ1-3; perhaps TRBD1 as D (5 bases). Trimming removed 5 bases at V and 9 bases at J, with 11 bases between. Germline V gene sequence: CDR1 KGHSH, CDR2 LQKENI. The CDR3 loop spans 12 amino acids. The CDR3: CASSAQGGTIYF. The CDR3 region has the DNA TGTGCCAGCTCAGCCCAGGGCGGCACCATATATTTT.

The V call is TRBV6-5, the J call TRBJ1-3, with TRBD1 matching over 8 bases. Germline loops: CDR1 MNHEY, CDR2 SVGAGI. V trimming: 8 bases; J trimming: 4 bases; junction bases outside the gene matches: 10. The CDR3 runs to 15 residues. The CDR3 sequence is CASRDRLSRGNTIYF. DNA of the CDR3: TGTGCCAGCCGGGACAGGCTAAGCAGAGGAAACACCATATATTTT.

The chain combines TRBV7-9 with TRBJ2-1; TRBD2 matches at 10 bases. The V gene end was trimmed by 6 bases and the J gene end by 7 bases; junction bases not matched to a gene: 9. Germline V gives CDR1 SEHNR, CDR2 FQNEAQ (reference sequence). There are 15 residues in the CDR3. CDR3 DNA sequence: TGTGCCAGCAGGGACAGCGGGGGGGCCGTAAATGAGCAGTTCTTC. Translating it yields CASRDSGGAVNEQFF.

In nucleotides, the CDR3 is TGTGCCAGCCTTTCGGGGGGGACAGATACGCAGTATTTT. This gives the protein CASLSGGTDTQYF. The chain recombines TRBV7-2 with TRBJ2-3, with 8 bases matching TRBD2. Trimming removed 8 bases from V and 3 bases from J; junction bases left unmatched: 4. The germline gives CDR1 SGHTA, CDR2 FQGNSA. This CDR3 is 13 amino acids long.

This chain joins TRBV11-2 and TRBJ1-1; 11 nucleotides match TRBD1. The V gene end was trimmed by 2 bases and the J gene end by 5 bases; junction bases not matched to a gene: 10. CDR3 size: 17 residues. The germline V gene has CDR1 SGHAT and CDR2 FQNNGV. The CDR3 sequence: CASSLSRTGGKGTEAFF. The CDR3 DNA follows: TGTGCCAGCAGCTTAAGCAGGACAGGGGGCAAGGGGACTGAAGCTTTCTTT.

This chain connects TRBV5-1 to TRBJ1-1, with D hard to call. Trimming stripped 4 bases from V and 5 bases from J, with 15 bases between. Germline lookup yields CDR1 SGHRS and CDR2 YFSETQ. This CDR3 has 14 amino acids. The CDR3 DNA reads TGCGCCAGCAGCCGAACGGCGGCGGGAACTGAAGCTTTCTTT. It codes for CASSRTAAGTEAFF.

The chain uses TRBV7-3 and TRBJ2-1; TRBD2 agrees at 7 bases. Germline-derived CDR1 and CDR2 are SGHTA and FQGTGA. Trimming cost V 4 bases and J 6 bases; bases outside gene matches: 9. CDR3 length equals 15 residues. CDR3 amino acids: CASSSPGGPTNEQFF. The CDR3 DNA reads TGTGCCAGCAGCTCCCCGGGGGGTCCGACCAATGAGCAGTTCTTC.

The rearrangement links TRBV29-1 to TRBJ2-7; D not certain. From germline, CDR1 is SQVTM and CDR2 ANQGSEA. V lost 4 bases, J lost 5 bases, and 12 bases lay in between. The CDR3 loop spans 12 amino acids. Written as DNA, the CDR3 is TGCAGCGTTGTCTGGCAGAACGACGAGCAGTACTTC. Its protein is CSVVWQNDEQYF.

The rearrangement links TRBV2 to TRBJ2-5, with TRBD1 as a possible D gene (5 bases). CDR1 is SNHLY and CDR2 is FYNNEI in the germline V gene. The CDR3 has 15 residues. The V end lost 5 bases, the J end lost 2 bases, and 15 bases lay between the germline ends. The CDR3 reads CASSPRRTLQETQYF. The CDR3 DNA reads TGTGCCAGCAGTCCACGCCGGACACTACAAGAGACCCAGTACTTC. Full variable domain (remainder filled in from reference TRBV2 and TRBJ2-5): EPEVTQTPSHQVTQMGQEVILRCVPISNHLYFYWYRQILGQKVEFLVSFYNNEISEKSEIFDDQFSVERPDGSNFTLKIRSTKLEDSAMYFCASSPRRTLQETQYFGPGTRLLVL.

V and J are TRBV6-2 or TRBV6-3 and TRBJ1-1, with D hard to call. Trimming left V 4 bases short and J 2 bases short, with 11 bases between. This CDR3 has 14 amino acids. From germline, CDR1 is MNHEY and CDR2 SVGEGT. The CDR3 protein is CASSLIDGNTEAFF. CDR3 sequence (DNA): TGTGCCAGCAGTTTAATCGACGGAAACACTGAAGCTTTCTTT.

CDR3 DNA: TGTGCCAGCAGCCAGGGGACTAGCGGGGACTACAATGAGCAGTTCTTC. It is translated as CASSQGTSGDYNEQFF. J is TRBJ2-1 and V is TRBV3-1 (or the pseudogene TRBV3-2); 13 bases match TRBD2. The J segment lost 3 bases and the V segment lost 3 bases, leaving 2 bases of the junction unmatched. Germline lookup yields CDR1 LGHDT and CDR2 YNNKEL (reference sequence). CDR3 length equals 16 residues.

The chain employs TRBV9 and TRBJ2-5; 8 bases align to TRBD2. Germline loops: CDR1 SGDLS, CDR2 YYNGEE. The CDR3 is made up of 16 amino acids. The trim removed 3 bases at V and 2 bases at J, leaving 9 bases unmatched. CDR3 amino acids: CASSETGSGAQETQYF. DNA of the CDR3: TGTGCCAGCAGCGAAACGGGTAGCGGGGCACAAGAGACCCAGTACTTC.

J is TRBJ1-3 and V is TRBV19; D may be TRBD1 (6 bases). The germline CDR1 and CDR2 sequences are LNHDA and SQIVND (reference sequence). The CDR3 consists of 15 residues. Trimming stripped 6 bases from V and 1 base from J, with 13 bases between. The CDR3, as DNA: TGTGCCAGTAGAACGCGGGACACGTCTGGAAACACCATATATTTT. Amino acid sequence: CASRTRDTSGNTIYF.

The sample holds one count of this clone. The V call is TRBV11-1, the J call TRBJ1-3; D call uncertain. Trimming removed 5 bases at V and 3 bases at J, with 2 bases between. CDR3 size: 11 residues. Germline assignment: CDR1 SGHAT and CDR2 FQDESV (reference sequence). CDR3 bases: TGTGCCAGCAGCCATGGAAACACCATATATTTT. It codes for CASSHGNTIYF.

A remark on this clone: Other DNA sequences from this sample encode an identical CDR3 as well. The chain combines TRBV20-1 with TRBJ1-2; D is unresolved. The V end was cut by 1 base, the J end by 7 bases, with 4 bases between. This CDR3 spans 10 amino acids. Germline CDR1 DFQATT, CDR2 SNEGSKA (reference sequence). The CDR3: CSARVPGYTF. CDR3 DNA: TGCAGTGCTAGAGTACCTGGCTACACCTTC.

This chain joins TRBV5-4 and TRBJ1-2, with D possibly being TRBD1 (6 bases). This CDR3 spans 15 amino acids. The germline V and J ends were trimmed by 4 bases and 6 bases, with 19 bases remaining between them. Germline CDR1 is SGHNT and CDR2 is YYREEE (reference sequence). The CDR3 bases are TGTGCCAGCAGCCTGGGGGAGTCACAGGGACATGGCTACACCTTC. It yields the protein CASSLGESQGHGYTF.

This clone was observed a handful of times. The rearrangement uses TRBV7-6 and TRBJ2-7, with 7 bases that match TRBD1. The germline CDR1 and CDR2 sequences are SGHVS and FNYEAQ. CDR3 length equals 16 residues. V lost 5 bases, J lost 6 bases, and 16 bases stayed unmatched. CDR3 nucleotide sequence: TGTGCCAGCAGCCTTCGGCTCTCTGGACAGGCGGGCGAGCAGTACTTC. As protein: CASSLRLSGQAGEQYF.